Listed here are 22 T cell receptor beta chains from one sample, sequenced in a study of patients and donors after allogeneic stem cell transplantation (TCRdb year 2020). Libraries were built with RT-PCR. Sequencing instrument: NextSeq 550. TCRdb's own reprocessing of the public reads used fastp at Q25 and MiXCR and kept productive beta chains. Identical CDR3 proteins give one entry, which carries the most common genes and DNA. The sample has about a million distinct CDR3 sequences on record, around 17% of them singletons. The top ten clones comprise approximately 5.9% of the sample. Sequencing used blood, either unsorted or a sorted T cell fraction (not recorded which). The origin of the receptors is a human donor who was either an allogeneic HSCT recipient or a stem cell or donor lymphocyte infusion donor (not recorded which). It is not recorded whose cells these are; they may come from a transplant donor.

The chain has TRBV4-1 and TRBJ1-2; D may be TRBD1 (6 bases). The CDR3 extends over 15 amino acids. The germline CDR1 and CDR2 sequences are MGHRA and YSYEKL. The ends were cut back, 1 base at V and 0 bases at J, with 9 bases in the middle. This chain's CDR3 is CASSQGTATNYGYTF. The DNA for the CDR3 is TGCGCCAGCAGCCAAGGGACAGCGACTAACTATGGCTACACCTTC.

This clonotype has only a few counts. This sequence joins TRBV24-1 and TRBJ2-1; D is uncertain. The CDR3 is 14 residues long. Germline CDR1 is KGHDR and CDR2 is SFDVKD. The germline V and J ends were trimmed by 4 bases and 5 bases, with 11 bases remaining between them. The CDR3 sequence is CATSDPRGNNEQFF. In DNA form, the CDR3 reads TGTGCCACCAGTGACCCCAGAGGCAACAATGAGCAGTTCTTC.

The J gene is TRBJ2-7, the V gene TRBV6-1, with D perhaps TRBD1 (6 bases). V was pared by 0 bases and J by 2 bases, with 8 bases between. The CDR3 has 14 residues. Germline V lookup: CDR1 MNHNS, CDR2 SASEGT. The CDR3 reads CASSEADRPYEQYF. CDR3 nucleotide sequence: TGTGCCAGCAGTGAAGCGGACAGACCCTACGAGCAGTACTTC.

This clonotype was counted only a few times. The chain uses TRBV6-2 or TRBV6-3 and TRBJ2-3, with D possibly called TRBD1 or TRBD2 (5 bases each). Per the germline V gene, CDR1 is MNHEY and CDR2 is SVGEGT. Trimming removed 0 bases at V and 7 bases at J, with 8 bases between. The CDR3 sequence is 13 residues long. The CDR3 here is CASSYSGVNTQYF. The CDR3 DNA sequence: TGTGCCAGCAGTTACTCGGGGGTTAATACGCAGTATTTT.

This clonotype was counted once. The J gene is TRBJ2-2, the V gene TRBV6-4; no firm D call. Germline V gene data show CDR1 as MRHNA and CDR2 as SNTAGT. Trimming cost V 0 bases and J 4 bases, with 3 bases left between them. This CDR3 comprises 13 residues. The CDR3 loop reads CASSDSSTGELFF. CDR3 nucleotides: TGTGCCAGCAGTGACTCCTCCACCGGGGAGCTGTTTTTT.

The chain is built from TRBV20-1 and TRBJ2-2; the D call may be TRBD1 or TRBD2 (5 bases each). V was pared by 2 bases and J by 5 bases, with 9 bases between. The germline V gene has CDR1 DFQATT and CDR2 SNEGSKA (reference sequence). The length of the CDR3 is 13 residues. The CDR3 sequence is CSARIGATGELFF. The CDR3 DNA reads as TGCAGTGCTAGAATCGGGGCGACCGGGGAGCTGTTTTTT.

The chain employs TRBV5-1 and TRBJ2-7; 9 bases agree with TRBD1. The junction had 11 bases not matched to a gene; V was cut back by 6 bases and J by 1 base. CDR3 size: 16 residues. Looked up from germline, CDR1 is SGHRS and CDR2 is YFSETQ. CDR3 DNA: TGCGCCAGCACCAATCCCGGGACAGGGAGTTCCTACGAGCAGTACTTC. Its translation: CASTNPGTGSSYEQYF.

This clonotype has just a few counts. The chain has TRBV5-1 and TRBJ2-7; the D gene could be TRBD1 or TRBD2 (5 bases each). Germline values: CDR1 SGHRS, CDR2 YFSETQ. Between the trimmed V and J ends, which lost 0 bases and 2 bases, there was a span of 18 bases. The CDR3 is made up of 17 amino acids. DNA of the CDR3: TGCGCCAGCAGCTTGGCCCAGTTCACGGGGACCCCCTACGAGCAGTACTTC. This sequence encodes CASSLAQFTGTPYEQYF.

A word on this clonotype: Relative to the germline gene, one junction end is altered; a read error may explain this. This sequence joins TRBV12-3 or TRBV12-4 and TRBJ1-2; D unresolved. CDR3 length: 13 amino acids. The CDR3 reads CASSYGTPYGYIF. The CDR3 nucleotides are TGTGCCAGCAGTTATGGCACGCCCTATGGCTACATCTTC.

The CDR3 nucleotides are TGTGCCAGCAGCTCAAGCGGGAGTGGGACCCAGTACTTC. Encoded protein: CASSSSGSGTQYF. This chain connects TRBV7-3 to TRBJ2-5; 8 bases are a match to TRBD2. The CDR3 loop spans 13 amino acids. Germline CDR1 and CDR2: SGHTA and FQGTGA. V lost 4 bases and J lost 7; bases outside the gene matches: 5.

This sequence joins TRBV4-1 and TRBJ2-7; 11 bases fit TRBD2. V lost 0 bases to trimming and J lost 0 bases; unmatched junction nucleotides: 13. The CDR3 is made up of 20 amino acids. The germline gives CDR1 MGHRA, CDR2 YSYEKL. The CDR3 DNA is TGCGCCAGCAGCCAAGAATGGTGGGATTCTAGCGGGAGGTTCTCCTACGAGCAGTACTTC. This sequence encodes CASSQEWWDSSGRFSYEQYF.

This chain links TRBV5-1 with TRBJ2-7, with D perhaps assigned TRBD1 or TRBD2 (5 bases each). V was shortened by 5 bases and J by 0 bases, with 12 bases between the two germline ends. CDR3 size: 14 residues. Germline values: CDR1 SGHRS, CDR2 YFSETQ. The CDR3: CASSHPGSSYEQYF. The CDR3 nucleotides are TGCGCCAGCAGTCACCCAGGGAGCTCCTACGAGCAGTACTTC.

V and J are TRBV27 and TRBJ2-7; 9 positions agree with TRBD2. Germline loops: CDR1 MNHEY, CDR2 SMNVEV (reference sequence). This CDR3 contains 15 residues. The trim removed 6 bases at V and 4 bases at J, leaving 10 bases unmatched. This chain's CDR3 is CASSVFSGRGYEQYF. In DNA, the CDR3 is TGTGCCAGCAGCGTATTTAGCGGGAGAGGGTACGAGCAGTACTTC.

The genes are TRBV5-6 and TRBJ2-7; 7 bases are a match to TRBD2. The V gene's germline CDR1 is SGHDT and CDR2 YYEEEE. This CDR3 spans 15 amino acids. The trim removed 6 bases at V and 1 base at J, leaving 10 bases unmatched. Here the CDR3 reads CASIEHGAGSYEQYF. Here the CDR3 DNA reads TGTGCCAGCATCGAACATGGAGCGGGGTCCTACGAGCAGTACTTC.

Ten or more counts support this clonotype. This chain links TRBV4-1 with TRBJ1-2, with D perhaps TRBD1 (6 bases). V dropped 4 bases and J dropped 6 bases, with 15 bases sitting between them. The CDR3 consists of 14 residues. In germline, CDR1 is MGHRA, CDR2 YSYEKL. As DNA, the CDR3 is TGCGCCAGCAGCCTAAGTGGGGGCGCGGATGGCTACACCTTC. Residues: CASSLSGGADGYTF.

In this sample, this clonotype turned up many times. J is TRBJ1-1 and V is TRBV6-5, with a tentative D call TRBD1 (5 bases). The V and J ends lost 4 bases and 2 bases respectively, with 11 bases between them. Germline V gene sequence: CDR1 MNHEY, CDR2 SVGAGI. This CDR3 comprises 14 residues. CDR3 coding DNA: TGTGCCAGCAGTTCCCCGGGGGGTAACACTGAAGCTTTCTTT. As protein: CASSSPGGNTEAFF.

This clonotype was seen a few times. CDR3 sequence (DNA): TGTGCCAGCAGCATCCTAGCGGGGAACACCGGGGAGCTGTTTTTT. Its protein product is CASSILAGNTGELFF. This chain links TRBV7-2 with TRBJ2-2, with 8 bases identical to TRBD2. V shed 5 bases and J 1 base; nucleotides not matched to a gene: 3. CDR1 and CDR2 from the germline V gene are SGHTA and FQGNSA. This CDR3 spans 15 amino acids.

A few counts support this clonotype. The chain carries TRBV4-1 and TRBJ1-1; D is ambiguous. The V and J ends lost 1 base and 4 bases respectively, with 13 bases between them. The length of the CDR3 is 15 residues. Germline CDR1 is MGHRA and CDR2 is YSYEKL. The CDR3 region is CASSQVGGRITEAFF. Written as DNA, the CDR3 is TGCGCCAGCAGCCAAGTCGGCGGGAGGATCACTGAAGCTTTCTTT.

This clonotype was counted between two and nine times. The rearrangement uses TRBV10-3 and TRBJ2-5, with TRBD2 as a possible D gene (5 bases). V was cut by 7 bases and J by 2 bases, with 11 bases left in between. The germline CDR1 and CDR2 sequences are ENHRY and SYGVKD. This CDR3 is 13 amino acids long. CDR3 in DNA: TGTGCCATCAATAGGGAGAGACAAGAGACCCAGTACTTC. It encodes CAINRERQETQYF.

This clonotype has just a few counts. V is TRBV4-1 and J is TRBJ2-7; 10 bases match TRBD2. Germline trimming cut 3 bases from V and 4 bases from J; bases unmatched to any gene: 9. CDR1 and CDR2 (germline): MGHRA, YSYEKL. The CDR3 length is 16 residues. The CDR3 DNA follows: TGCGCCAGCAGCCAGCCTACTAGCGGGGCATATTACGAGCAGTACTTC. It is translated as CASSQPTSGAYYEQYF.

The chain links TRBV20-1 to TRBJ2-3; 11 bases are shared with TRBD2. Germline V CDR1 and CDR2: DFQATT, SNEGSKA (reference sequence). V was pared by 0 bases and J by 2 bases, with 7 bases of the junction left unmatched. This CDR3 contains 17 residues. This chain's CDR3 is CSARDFGLAGTTDTQYF. DNA for the CDR3: TGCAGTGCTAGAGATTTTGGACTAGCGGGCACCACAGATACGCAGTATTTT.

This sequence joins TRBV29-1 and TRBJ2-1; 7 positions agree with TRBD2. Germline V gene data show CDR1 as SQVTM and CDR2 as ANQGSEA. CDR3 length: 12 residues. V shed 4 bases, J shed 4 bases, and the junction held 1 base outside the gene matches. The CDR3 protein is CSVASGYNEQFF. In DNA, the CDR3 is TGCAGCGTTGCTAGCGGTTACAATGAGCAGTTCTTC.